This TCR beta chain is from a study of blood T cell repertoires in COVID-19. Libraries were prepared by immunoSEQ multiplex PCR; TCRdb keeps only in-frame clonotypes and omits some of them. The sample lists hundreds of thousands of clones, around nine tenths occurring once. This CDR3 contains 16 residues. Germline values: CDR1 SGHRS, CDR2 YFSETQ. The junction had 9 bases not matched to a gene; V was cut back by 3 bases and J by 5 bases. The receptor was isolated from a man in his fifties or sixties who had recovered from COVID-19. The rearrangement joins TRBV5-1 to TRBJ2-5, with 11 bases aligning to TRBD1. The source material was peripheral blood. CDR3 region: CASSYLGQGAKETQYF. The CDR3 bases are TGCGCCAGCAGCTATCTCGGACAGGGGGCGAAGGAGACCCAGTACTTC.